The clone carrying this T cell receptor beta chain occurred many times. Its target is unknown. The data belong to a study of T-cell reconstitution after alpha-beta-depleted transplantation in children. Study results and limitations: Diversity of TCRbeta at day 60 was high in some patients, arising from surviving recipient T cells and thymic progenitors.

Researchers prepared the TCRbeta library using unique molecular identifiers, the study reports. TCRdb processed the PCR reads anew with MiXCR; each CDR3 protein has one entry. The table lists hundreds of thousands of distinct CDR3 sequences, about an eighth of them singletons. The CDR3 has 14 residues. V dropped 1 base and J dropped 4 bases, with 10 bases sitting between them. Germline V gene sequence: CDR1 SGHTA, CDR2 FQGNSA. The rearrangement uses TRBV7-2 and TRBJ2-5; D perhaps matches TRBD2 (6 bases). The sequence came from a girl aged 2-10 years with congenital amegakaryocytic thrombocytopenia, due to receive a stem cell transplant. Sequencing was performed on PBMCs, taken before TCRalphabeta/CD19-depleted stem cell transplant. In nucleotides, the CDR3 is TGTGCCAGCAGCTTAGTGGGAGGAATAGAGACCCAGTACTTC. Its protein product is CASSLVGGIETQYF.